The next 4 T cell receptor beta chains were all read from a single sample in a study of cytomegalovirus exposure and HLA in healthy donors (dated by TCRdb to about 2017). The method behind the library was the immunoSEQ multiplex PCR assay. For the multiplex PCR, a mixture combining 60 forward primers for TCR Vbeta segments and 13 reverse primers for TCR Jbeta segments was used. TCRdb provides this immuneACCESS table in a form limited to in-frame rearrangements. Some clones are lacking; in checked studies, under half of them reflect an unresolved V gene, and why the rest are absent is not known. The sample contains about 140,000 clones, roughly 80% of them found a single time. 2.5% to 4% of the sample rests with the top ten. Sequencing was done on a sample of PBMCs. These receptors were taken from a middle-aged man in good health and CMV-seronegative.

The CDR3 DNA reads TGTGCCAGCAGCTCCGCCGGGAGGGGTTATCGGATGAACACTGAAGCTTTCTTT. It specifies CASSSAGRGYRMNTEAFF. J is TRBJ1-1 and V is TRBV5-5; D possibly corresponds to TRBD1 (5 bases). The germline gives CDR1 SGHKS, CDR2 YYEKEE (reference sequence). Trimming took 3 bases from V and 0 from J, leaving 21 bases between them. The CDR3 contains 18 residues.

CDR3 sequence: CASSEPGQGKHEQFF. The DNA of the CDR3 is TGCGCCAGCAGTGAGCCCGGACAGGGGAAGCATGAGCAGTTCTTC. V usage is TRBV10-1 and J usage is TRBJ2-1; 9 nucleotides agree with TRBD1. The germline V gene has CDR1 WNHNN and CDR2 SYGVQD (reference sequence). This CDR3 is 15 amino acids long. The ends lost 2 bases at V and 8 bases at J; junction bases unmatched: 7.

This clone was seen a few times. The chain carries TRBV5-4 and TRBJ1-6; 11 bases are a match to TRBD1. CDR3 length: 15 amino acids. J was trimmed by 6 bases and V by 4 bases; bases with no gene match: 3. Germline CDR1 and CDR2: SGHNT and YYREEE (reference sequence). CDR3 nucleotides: TGTGCCAGCAGCCGGGACAGGGGGTTTAATTCACCCCTCCACTTT. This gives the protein CASSRDRGFNSPLHF.

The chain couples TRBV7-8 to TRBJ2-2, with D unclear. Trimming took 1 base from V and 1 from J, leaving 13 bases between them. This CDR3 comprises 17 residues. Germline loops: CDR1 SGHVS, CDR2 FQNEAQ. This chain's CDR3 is CASSLDAARMNTGELFF. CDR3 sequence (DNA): TGTGCCAGCAGCTTAGACGCCGCGCGGATGAACACCGGGGAGCTGTTTTTT.